These T cell receptor beta chains were read from a single sample in a study of human CD8 memory T cell subsets. TCRdb processed the 5' RACE reads again and assigns one entry to each CDR3 protein, with no DNA. The sample totals about 10,000 distinct CDR3 sequences. Sequencing input: CD8+ stem-like memory T cells (TSCM and TCM) sorted from PBMCs. These receptors came from a human donor in good health. Each CDR3 is given with its conserved first and last residue. Some rows mark clone size as missing; the rest say once, few, many or name a class of expanded clone.

size	V	J	CDR3
NA	TRBV7-8	TRBJ2-1	CASSPPHSGARDEQFF
medium-sized	TRBV19	TRBJ2-1	CASNKGTINEQFF
NA	TRBV5-1	TRBJ2-3	CASSFRGVGTDTQYF
NA	TRBV7-6	TRBJ2-1	CASSFTNRLGHEQFF
NA	TRBV20-1	TRBJ2-1	CSARDLGTGAPGDEQFF
NA	TRBV3-1	TRBJ1-2	CASRKEGNYGYTF
NA	TRBV6-4	TRBJ2-1	CASSDSTSGSNEQFF
NA	TRBV18	TRBJ1-2	CASSPTDSFYGYTF
NA	TRBV6-2/TRBV6-3	TRBJ2-3	CASSQLGGRGTDTQYF
NA	TRBV4-2	TRBJ2-1	CASSQVTNGRNEQFF
medium-sized	TRBV4-1	TRBJ1-1	CASSPGSQFEAFF
medium-sized	TRBV29-1	TRBJ1-4	CSVRKYEKLFF
NA	TRBV6-1	TRBJ1-5	CASSPRGLSNQPQHF
NA	TRBV20-1	TRBJ2-7	CSARGEPAGTPYEQYF
NA	TRBV7-3	TRBJ2-2	CASSLLGPGLAGGMAGELFF
NA	TRBV19	TRBJ2-7	CASSNPGISYEQYF
NA	TRBV12-3/TRBV12-4	TRBJ1-1	CASSLGTGANTEAFF
NA	TRBV2	TRBJ2-3	CASTGPRGADTQYF
NA	TRBV5-6	TRBJ2-6	CASSLAGSGANVLTF
NA	TRBV3-1	TRBJ2-1	CAGYTRAGDGPGGNEQFF
NA	TRBV4-3	TRBJ2-1	CASSQEITGSYNEQFF
NA	TRBV18	TRBJ2-3	CASSPNPGPDTQYF
NA	TRBV7-6	TRBJ2-1	CASSPRQGLNNEQFF
NA	TRBV20-1	TRBJ2-7	CSAKDPYSYEQYF
medium-sized	TRBV29-1	TRBJ2-5	CSAILTSGETQYF
NA	TRBV7-8	TRBJ1-2	CASSPLLGNGYTF
NA	TRBV29-1	TRBJ2-1	CSVAGLAPYNEQFF